The 5 T cell receptor beta chains in this list originate from one sample, sequenced in a study of regulatory T cells in long-lasting Graves disease. Investigators prepared the TCR beta libraries by applying iRepertoire HTBI primers and Arm-PCR of CDR3 regions. In TCRdb, the multiplex PCR reads were re-called with MiXCR into one record per CDR3 protein. The sample comprises 350,000 to 450,000 distinct CDR3 sequences, 12% of which are singletons, and about 20% rests with the top ten. The time point was: newly diagnosed GD, antithyroid drugs for less than 3 months. Scientists built the TCR library using RNA that was extracted from PBMCs. These data also formed part of another study, on T cells in Graves' hyperthyroidism and ophthalmopathy.

Specimen: peripheral blood mononuclear cells (PBMCs), collected at new diagnosis, from a patient treated with antithyroid drugs. Source of these receptors: a woman aged 18-29 years with Graves disease.

This clonotype turned up a few times. This sequence may be a read error, since a much larger clone differs from it by one base. The chain recombines TRBV20-1 with TRBJ2-7; perhaps TRBD1 as D (6 bases). The CDR3 runs to 14 residues. Germline values: CDR1 DFQATT, CDR2 SNEGSKA (reference sequence). V gave up 3 bases and J gave up 3 bases, with 15 bases separating them. The CDR3 DNA sequence: TGCAGTGCTAGGCATACAGGGCCCCTCTACGAGCAGTACTTC. Protein: CSARHTGPLYEQYF.

About this clonotype: At one end the junction does not follow the germline gene, possibly because of a read error. V usage is TRBV9 and J usage is TRBJ1-3; D not certain. Germline V gene lookup returns CDR1 SGDLS and CDR2 YYNGEE. The CDR3 has 12 amino acids. The CDR3, as DNA: TGTGCCAGCAGCGGAGAGGGAACCACCATATATTTT. It codes for CASSGEGTTIYF.

For this clonotype: A much larger clone sits a single nucleotide away, making a read error possible. The V gene is TRBV3-1, the J gene TRBJ2-1; D call uncertain. Germline-derived CDR1 and CDR2 are LGHDT and YNNKEL (reference sequence). The CDR3 is 14 amino acids. The CDR3 here is CASGQYGDDNEQFF. The CDR3 region has the DNA TGTGCCAGCGGCCAGTACGGCGATGACAATGAGCAGTTCTTC.

This clonotype was observed a handful of times. Just one base apart from a much larger clone, this may be a read error. The chain employs TRBV29-1 and TRBJ1-1; no reliable D call. The CDR3 runs to 11 residues. Germline CDR1 and CDR2: SQVTM and ANQGSEA. Trimming took off 3 bases at V and 5 bases at J, with 7 bases between the two ends. The CDR3 nucleotides read TGCAGCGTTGACGCGGGTACTGAAGCTTTCTTT. Its translation: CSVDAGTEAFF.

A single count supports this clonotype. The chain couples TRBV4-1 to TRBJ1-2; D remains unclear. Germline V gene lookup returns CDR1 MGHRA and CDR2 YSYEKL. The V end lost 4 bases, the J end lost 1 base, and 16 bases lay between the germline ends. The CDR3 length is 16 residues. CDR3 region: CASSREKMRSNYGYTF. DNA for the CDR3: TGCGCCAGCAGCCGCGAAAAGATGAGAAGTAACTATGGCTACACCTTC.